This is a list of T cell receptor beta chains from one sample in a study of blood T cell repertoires in COVID-19. Here immunoSEQ multiplex PCR was the method, and the copy in TCRdb shows in-frame clones only, minus some. The sample holds 100,000 to 150,000 clones, approximately 84% seen once. The material sequenced was peripheral blood. Receptors were obtained from a woman older than 75 with acute or convalescent COVID-19. Each CDR3 is given with its conserved first and last residue. A D gene is named only where the DNA matches it firmly. The size of a clone is reported for some rows only, either as once, few or many, or as a class for expanded clones.

CDR3,DNA,D,V,J,size
CASSPGQLTEAFF,TGTGCCAGCAGCCCGGGACAACTAACTGAAGCTTTCTTT,NA,TRBV7-2,TRBJ1-1,NA
CASSYLAGGINEQFF,TGTGCCAGCAGTTACTTGGCGGGAGGGATAAATGAGCAGTTCTTC,TRBD2,TRBV6-5,TRBJ2-1,NA
CASRKLEQYF,TGTGCCAGCAGGAAGCTTGAGCAGTACTTC,NA,TRBV27,TRBJ2-7,NA
CASSDDGRTLYNEQFF,TGTGCCAGCAGTGATGACGGGAGGACCTTGTACAATGAGCAGTTCTTC,TRBD2,TRBV2,TRBJ2-1,NA
CAISKGQPSWETQYF,TGTGCCATCAGCAAGGGACAGCCCTCGTGGGAGACCCAGTACTTC,TRBD1,TRBV10-3,TRBJ2-5,NA
CASSTGQGNTGELFF,TGTGCCAGCTCGACCGGGCAGGGGAACACCGGGGAGCTGTTTTTT,NA,TRBV18,TRBJ2-2,NA
CASSLTTGGNEQFF,TGTGCCAGCAGCTTGACGACGGGAGGCAATGAGCAGTTCTTC,TRBD2,TRBV5-6,TRBJ2-1,NA
CASSAQGPNSPLHF,TGTGCCAGCAGCGCACAGGGCCCTAATTCACCCCTCCACTTT,NA,TRBV9,TRBJ1-6,NA
CASSKTGSAAAFF,TGTGCCAGCAGTAAGACAGGCTCGGCTGCGGCTTTCTTT,NA,TRBV6-5,TRBJ1-1,once
CASGIGQGYEQYF,TGTGCCAGCGGAATCGGACAGGGCTACGAGCAGTACTTC,TRBD1,TRBV12-3/TRBV12-4,TRBJ2-7,NA
CASRRQARYEQYF,TGTGCCAGCAGACGACAGGCTAGGTACGAGCAGTACTTC,NA,TRBV6-5,TRBJ2-7,NA
CASSYMSGFSGETQYF,TGTGCCAGCAGTTATATGTCCGGCTTTAGCGGGGAGACCCAGTACTTC,TRBD2,TRBV6-5,TRBJ2-5,NA
CASRDQGAGANVLTF,TGTGCCAGCAGGGATCAGGGGGCCGGGGCCAACGTCCTGACTTTC,TRBD1,TRBV6-5,TRBJ2-6,NA
CASRTPQGNYGYTF,TGTGCCAGCAGGACTCCCCAGGGTAACTATGGCTACACCTTC,NA,TRBV28,TRBJ1-2,few
CASSQVSPGSGRARYEQYF,TGTGCCAGCAGCCAAGTAAGCCCAGGTAGCGGGAGGGCACGGTACGAGCAGTACTTC,TRBD2,TRBV3-1/TRBV3-2,TRBJ2-7,NA
CATYEIQGKDQPQHF,TGTGCCACCTACGAGATACAGGGGAAGGATCAGCCCCAGCATTTT,TRBD1,TRBV24-1,TRBJ1-5,NA
CASSPRGGSSGELFF,TGTGCCAGCAGCCCAAGAGGGGGATCTAGCGGGGAGCTGTTTTTT,NA,TRBV6-5,TRBJ2-2,NA
CASSRTGGYQPQHF,TGTGCCAGCAGCCGGACAGGGGGATATCAGCCCCAGCATTTT,TRBD1,TRBV5-5,TRBJ1-5,NA
CASSLDFGSGTYEQYF,TGTGCCAGCAGCTTAGATTTCGGTAGCGGGACCTACGAGCAGTACTTC,TRBD2,TRBV7-8,TRBJ2-7,NA
CASSLRARVRGEQYF,TGTGCCAGCAGCCTCAGGGCTCGGGTGAGAGGCGAGCAGTACTTC,NA,TRBV13,TRBJ2-7,NA
CASSEEFARGNQPQHF,TGTGCCAGCAGTGAAGAGTTCGCCAGGGGCAATCAGCCCCAGCATTTT,NA,TRBV2,TRBJ1-5,NA
CASRAGSGSANEKLFF,TGTGCCAGCAGAGCCGGGTCCGGGTCGGCTAATGAAAAACTGTTTTTT,NA,TRBV27,TRBJ1-4,NA
CASSEPGGGMDGELFF,TGTGCCAGCAGCGAACCAGGGGGCGGAATGGACGGGGAGCTGTTTTTT,TRBD1,TRBV5-4,TRBJ2-2,NA
CASSTQGMNTEAFF,TGTGCCAGCAGCACGCAGGGGATGAACACTGAAGCTTTCTTT,NA,TRBV5-6,TRBJ1-1,NA
CASSIKRTGWDGYTF,TGTGCCAGTAGTATCAAGAGGACAGGGTGGGATGGCTACACCTTC,TRBD1,TRBV19,TRBJ1-2,NA
CASRNSAARGGTQYF,TGTGCCAGCAGAAATTCAGCGGCCCGGGGTGGTACGCAGTATTTT,NA,TRBV7-2,TRBJ2-3,once
CASSEGAHNLQETQYF,TGCGCCAGCAGTGAGGGGGCCCACAATCTCCAAGAGACCCAGTACTTC,NA,TRBV10-2,TRBJ2-5,NA
CSVDRGHEGYTF,TGCAGCGTTGACAGGGGGCACGAAGGCTACACCTTC,TRBD1,TRBV29-1,TRBJ1-2,NA
CASSLVFGMTGEDEQYF,TGTGCCAGCAGCTTAGTATTCGGGATGACAGGGGAAGACGAGCAGTACTTC,TRBD1,TRBV11-2,TRBJ2-7,NA